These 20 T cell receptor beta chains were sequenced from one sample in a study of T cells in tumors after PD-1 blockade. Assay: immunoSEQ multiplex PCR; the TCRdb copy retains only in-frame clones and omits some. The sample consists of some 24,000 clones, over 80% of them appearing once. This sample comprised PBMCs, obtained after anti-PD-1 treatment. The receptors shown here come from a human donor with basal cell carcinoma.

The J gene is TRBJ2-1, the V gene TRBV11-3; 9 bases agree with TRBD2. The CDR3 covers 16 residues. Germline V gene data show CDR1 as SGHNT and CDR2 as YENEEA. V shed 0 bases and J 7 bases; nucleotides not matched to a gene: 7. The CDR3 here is CASSLDGRGGLNEQFF. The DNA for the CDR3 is TGTGCCAGCAGCTTAGATGGGCGGGGGGGCCTGAATGAGCAGTTCTTC.

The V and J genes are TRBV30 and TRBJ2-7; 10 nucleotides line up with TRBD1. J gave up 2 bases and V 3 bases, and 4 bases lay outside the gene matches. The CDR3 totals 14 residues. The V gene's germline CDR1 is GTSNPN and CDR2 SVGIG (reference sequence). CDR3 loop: CAWSGQGGAYEQYF. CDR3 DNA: TGTGCCTGGAGCGGACAGGGGGGTGCCTACGAGCAGTACTTC.

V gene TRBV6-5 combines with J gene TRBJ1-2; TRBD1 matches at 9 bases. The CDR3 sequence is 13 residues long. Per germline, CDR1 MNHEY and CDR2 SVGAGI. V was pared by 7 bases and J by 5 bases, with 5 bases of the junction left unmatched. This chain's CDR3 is CASIPQGAYGYTF. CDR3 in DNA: TGTGCCAGCATTCCACAGGGGGCGTATGGCTACACCTTC.

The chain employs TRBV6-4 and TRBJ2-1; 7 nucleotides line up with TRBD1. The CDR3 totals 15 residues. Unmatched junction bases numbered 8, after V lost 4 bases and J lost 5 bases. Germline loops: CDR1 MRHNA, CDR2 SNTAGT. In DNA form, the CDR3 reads TGTGCCAGCAGTGTCGGGACAGATAGACACAATGAGCAGTTCTTC. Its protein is CASSVGTDRHNEQFF.

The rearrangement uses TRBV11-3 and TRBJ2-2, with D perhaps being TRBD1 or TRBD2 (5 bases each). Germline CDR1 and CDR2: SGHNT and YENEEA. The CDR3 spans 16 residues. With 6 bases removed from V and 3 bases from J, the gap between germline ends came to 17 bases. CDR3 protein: CASRPHVGGDTGELFF. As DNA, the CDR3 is TGTGCCAGCAGGCCACATGTTGGGGGTGACACCGGGGAGCTGTTTTTT. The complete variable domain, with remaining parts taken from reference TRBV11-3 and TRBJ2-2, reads EAGVVQSPRYKIIEKKQPVAFWCNPISGHNTLYWYLQNLGQGPELLIRYENEEAVDDSQLPKDRFSAERLKGVDSTLKIQPAELGDSAVYLCASRPHVGGDTGELFFGEGSRLTVL.

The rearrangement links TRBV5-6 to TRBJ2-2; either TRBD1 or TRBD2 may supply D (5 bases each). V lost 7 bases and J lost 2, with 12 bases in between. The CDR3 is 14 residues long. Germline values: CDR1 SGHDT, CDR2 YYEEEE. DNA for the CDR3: TGTGCCAGCCACCGGGACCCCAACACCGGGGAGCTGTTTTTT. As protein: CASHRDPNTGELFF.

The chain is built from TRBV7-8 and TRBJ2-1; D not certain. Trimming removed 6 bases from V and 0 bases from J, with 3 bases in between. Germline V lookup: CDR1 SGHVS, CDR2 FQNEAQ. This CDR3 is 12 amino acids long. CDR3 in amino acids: CASRGSYNEQFF. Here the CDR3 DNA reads TGTGCCAGCAGGGGCTCCTACAATGAGCAGTTCTTC.

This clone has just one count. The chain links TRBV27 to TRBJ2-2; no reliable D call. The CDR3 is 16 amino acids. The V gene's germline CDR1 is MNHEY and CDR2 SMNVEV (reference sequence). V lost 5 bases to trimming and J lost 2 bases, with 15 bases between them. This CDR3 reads CASSPQSPRNTGELFF. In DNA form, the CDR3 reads TGTGCCAGCAGTCCCCAGAGTCCCCGAAACACCGGGGAGCTGTTTTTT.

CDR3 region: CASSQVIPRGRNQPQHF. The CDR3, as DNA: TGTGCCAGCAGCCAAGTTATACCCAGAGGACGCAATCAGCCCCAGCATTTT. This chain uses TRBV3-1 (or the pseudogene TRBV3-2) with TRBJ1-5; no clear D gene. The CDR3 is made up of 17 amino acids. The germline V gene encodes CDR1 LGHDT and CDR2 YNNKEL (reference sequence). V lost 1 base and J lost 2, with 15 bases in between.

The CDR3, as DNA: TGTGCCAGCAGCGTACGGACGGTAGATGAGCAGTTCTTC. It specifies CASSVRTVDEQFF. This chain uses TRBV9 with TRBJ2-1; no clear D gene. CDR3 length: 13 residues. V lost 1 base, J lost 8 bases, and 10 bases lay in between. Germline CDR1 is SGDLS and CDR2 is YYNGEE.

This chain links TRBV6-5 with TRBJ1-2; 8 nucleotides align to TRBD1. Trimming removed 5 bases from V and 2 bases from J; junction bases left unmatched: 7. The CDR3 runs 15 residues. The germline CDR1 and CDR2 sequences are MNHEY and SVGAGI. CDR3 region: CASSKTGATNYGYTF. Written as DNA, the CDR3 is TGTGCCAGCAGTAAGACAGGGGCCACGAACTATGGCTACACCTTC.

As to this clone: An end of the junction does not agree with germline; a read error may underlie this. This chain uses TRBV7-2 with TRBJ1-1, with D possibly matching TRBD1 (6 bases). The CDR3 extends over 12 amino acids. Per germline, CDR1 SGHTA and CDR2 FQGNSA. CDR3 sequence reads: CASSLLKTRGSF. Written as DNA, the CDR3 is TGTGCCAGCAGCTTACTAAAAACGAGGGGGTCCTTT.

CDR3 protein: CASSLGQGGSGANVLTF. In nucleotides, the CDR3 is TGCGCCAGCAGCCTGGGACAGGGGGGATCTGGGGCCAACGTCCTGACTTTC. The chain recombines TRBV5-1 with TRBJ2-6, with TRBD1 identical over 11 bases. The CDR3 loop spans 17 amino acids. Germline loops: CDR1 SGHRS, CDR2 YFSETQ. V gave up 4 bases and J gave up 1 base; unmatched junction bases: 4.

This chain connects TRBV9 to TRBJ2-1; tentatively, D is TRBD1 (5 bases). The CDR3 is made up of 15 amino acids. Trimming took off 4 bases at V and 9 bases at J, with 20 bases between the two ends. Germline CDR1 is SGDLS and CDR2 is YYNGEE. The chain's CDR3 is CASSPHVVGDSEQFF. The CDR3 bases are TGTGCCAGCAGCCCTCATGTGGTGGGCGACAGTGAGCAGTTCTTC.

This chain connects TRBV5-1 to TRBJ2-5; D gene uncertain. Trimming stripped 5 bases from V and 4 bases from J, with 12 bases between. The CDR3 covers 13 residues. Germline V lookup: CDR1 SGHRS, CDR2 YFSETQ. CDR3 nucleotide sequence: TGCGCCAGCAGGGCTGGAGTAGTAGAGACCCAGTACTTC. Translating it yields CASRAGVVETQYF. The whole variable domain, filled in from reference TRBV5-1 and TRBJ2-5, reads KAGVTQTPRYLIKTRGQQVTLSCSPISGHRSVSWYQQTPGQGLQFLFEYFSETQRNKGNFPGRFSGRQFSNSRSEMNVSTLELGDSALYLCASRAGVVETQYFGPGTRLLVL.

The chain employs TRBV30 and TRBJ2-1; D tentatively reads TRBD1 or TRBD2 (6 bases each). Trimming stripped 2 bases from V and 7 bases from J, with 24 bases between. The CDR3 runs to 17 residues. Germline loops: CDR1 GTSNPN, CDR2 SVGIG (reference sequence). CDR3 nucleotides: TGTGCCTGGAGTTCGGGGGCTGGGTCGAGGGGTTTGAATGAGCAGTTCTTC. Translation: CAWSSGAGSRGLNEQFF.

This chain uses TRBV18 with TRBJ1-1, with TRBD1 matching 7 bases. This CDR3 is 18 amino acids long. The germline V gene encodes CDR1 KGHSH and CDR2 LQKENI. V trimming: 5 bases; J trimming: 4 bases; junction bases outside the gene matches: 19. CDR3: CASSTGLARDSEGTEAFF. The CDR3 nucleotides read TGTGCCAGCTCAACCGGTTTGGCCAGGGACAGTGAGGGCACTGAAGCTTTCTTT.

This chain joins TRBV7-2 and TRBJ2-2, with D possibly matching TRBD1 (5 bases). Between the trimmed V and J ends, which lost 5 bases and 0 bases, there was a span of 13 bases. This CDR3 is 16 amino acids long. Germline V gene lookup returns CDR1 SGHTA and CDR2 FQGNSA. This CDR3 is CASSPKRRANTGELFF. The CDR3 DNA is TGTGCCAGCAGCCCAAAGCGCAGGGCGAACACCGGGGAGCTGTTTTTT. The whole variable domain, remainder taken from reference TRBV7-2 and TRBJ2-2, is GAGVSQSPSNKVTEKGKDVELRCDPISGHTALYWYRQSLGQGLEFLIYFQGNSAPDKSGLPSDRFSAERTGGSVSTLTIQRTQQEDSAVYLCASSPKRRANTGELFFGEGSRLTVL.

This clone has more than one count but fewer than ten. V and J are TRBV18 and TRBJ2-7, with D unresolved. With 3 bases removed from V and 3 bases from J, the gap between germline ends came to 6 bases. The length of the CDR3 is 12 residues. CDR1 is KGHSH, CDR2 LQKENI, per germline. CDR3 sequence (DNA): TGTGCCAGCTCACCTGCTGGCTACGAGCAGTACTTC. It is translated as CASSPAGYEQYF.

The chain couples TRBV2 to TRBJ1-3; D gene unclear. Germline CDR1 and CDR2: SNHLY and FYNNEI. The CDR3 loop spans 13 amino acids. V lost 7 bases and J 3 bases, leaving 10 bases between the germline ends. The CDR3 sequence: CASIQEYGNTIYF. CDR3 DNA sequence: TGTGCCAGCATCCAGGAATATGGAAACACCATATATTTT.